The text below deals with one TCR beta chain. Assay: immunoSEQ multiplex PCR; the TCRdb copy retains only in-frame clones and omits some. The data contain 69,000 or so clones, 85% to 95% of them singletons. The data derive from a study of T cell changes during pregnancy in multiple sclerosis. The source was peripheral blood, collected before pregnancy. The receptor was isolated from a female donor with multiple sclerosis, enrolled in a pregnancy study.

The CDR3 is CATSRAAYNGYTF. The CDR3 DNA follows: TGTGCCACTTCGCGGGCGGCATACAATGGCTACACCTTC. This sequence joins TRBV15 and TRBJ1-2; D gene ambiguous. Trimming removed 9 bases from V and 6 bases from J, with 17 bases in between. CDR3 length: 13 residues. Germline lookup yields CDR1 LNHNV and CDR2 YYDKDF (reference sequence).